These 20 T cell receptor beta chains were sequenced from one sample in a study of Graves' ophthalmopathy and Graves' hyperthyroidism. Scientists amplified the TCR beta CDR3 regions from RNA transcripts. In the first round, RT-PCR was carried out with HTBI primers, and a multiplex PCR formed the second round. TCRdb used MiXCR to reprocess the multiplex PCR reads, holding one entry per CDR3 protein. The sample carries fewer than 600,000 distinct CDR3 sequences, about an eighth recorded once. The specimen was blood. The origin of the receptors is a woman between 25 and 40 years old with Graves' ophthalmopathy.

About this clonotype itself: This may stem from a read error, because a much larger clone lies one nucleotide away. CDR3 sequence (DNA): TGTGCCAGCAGTGAGCACTATTACGAGCAGTACGTC. Its translation: CASSEHYYEQYV. This chain joins TRBV2 and TRBJ2-7; no definite D call. Trimming shortened V by 3 bases and J by 4 bases, and 7 bases separated the two germline ends. CDR3 length equals 12 residues. Per the germline V gene, CDR1 is SNHLY and CDR2 is FYNNEI.

This clonotype occurred many times. CDR3 DNA: TGCAGTGCTAGGCCGGGGGTATACGAGCAGTACTTC. Translated, it gives CSARPGVYEQYF. V gene TRBV20-1 combines with J gene TRBJ2-7; a possible D gene is TRBD2 (6 bases). This CDR3 contains 12 residues. Germline V gene sequence: CDR1 DFQATT, CDR2 SNEGSKA (reference sequence). Deletions cut 3 bases from V and 4 bases from J, with 10 bases between.

The sample holds many counts of this clonotype. The chain has TRBV5-1 and TRBJ1-1; 7 bases line up with TRBD1. J was trimmed by 5 bases and V by 6 bases; bases with no gene match: 10. This CDR3 has 14 residues. CDR1 and CDR2 (germline): SGHRS, YFSETQ. CDR3 nucleotides: TGCGCCAGCACGGGGGGGGACAGACGGACTGAAGCTTTCTTT. Protein sequence: CASTGGDRRTEAFF.

This clonotype was counted between two and nine times. A much bigger clone sits one base away, suggesting this may be a read error. The chain combines TRBV6-1 with TRBJ1-6, with TRBD1 as a possible D gene (5 bases). The CDR3 runs 13 residues. Per germline, CDR1 MNHNS and CDR2 SASEGT. The CDR3 sequence is CASRDITNSHLHF. As DNA, the CDR3 is TGTGCCAGCAGGGACATCACCAATTCACACCTCCACTTT.

This clonotype was seen repeatedly, ten times or more. The junction differs from germline at one of its ends, possibly a read error. The V call is TRBV7-2, the J call TRBJ2-7; 7 bases agree with TRBD2. Germline V gene lookup returns CDR1 SGHTA and CDR2 FQGNSA. CDR3 length: 15 residues. The CDR3 coding sequence is TGTGCCAGCAGCTTATGGGCTAGCGGCCCCTACAAGCAGTACTTC. Translated: CASSLWASGPYKQYF.

A few counts support this clonotype. The J gene is TRBJ2-7, the V gene TRBV18; 7 nucleotides align to TRBD1. Germline V gives CDR1 KGHSH, CDR2 LQKENI. Trimming cost V 3 bases and J 3 bases; bases outside gene matches: 11. The CDR3 covers 16 residues. The CDR3 region is CASSPPSSGGNYEQYF. CDR3 in DNA: TGTGCCAGCTCACCTCCATCGTCAGGGGGAAACTACGAGCAGTACTTC.

This clonotype was found many times. The gene calls are TRBV6-1 and TRBJ1-6, with D tentatively TRBD1 (6 bases). There are 14 residues in the CDR3. V lost 6 bases to trimming and J lost 8 bases, with 14 bases between them. Germline assignment: CDR1 MNHNS and CDR2 SASEGT. The CDR3 coding sequence is TGTGCCAGCAGCGGAGACAGGTTGCATTCACCCCTCCACTTT. Protein: CASSGDRLHSPLHF.

This clonotype was seen a handful of times. The CDR3, as DNA: TGTGCCAGCTCATTAAACAGGGGCGAGCAGTACTTC. Its translation is CASSLNRGEQYF. The chain combines TRBV18 with TRBJ2-7; the match to TRBD1 covers 7 bases. With V trimmed by 5 bases and J by 6 bases, 4 bases remained unmatched. The CDR3 totals 12 residues. The germline V gene has CDR1 KGHSH and CDR2 LQKENI.

In this sample, this clonotype turned up many times. This chain's CDR3 is CASTLLGTGASPLHF. The CDR3 DNA follows: TGTGCCAGCACCCTATTAGGGACAGGGGCCTCACCCCTCCACTTT. The V call is TRBV12-3 or TRBV12-4, the J call TRBJ1-6, with 10 bases aligning to TRBD1. V lost 7 bases, J lost 10 bases, and 10 bases stayed unmatched. The length of the CDR3 is 15 residues.

This clonotype appeared a few times. The gene calls are TRBV4-1 and TRBJ1-5; no definite D call. The CDR3 is made up of 16 amino acids. The germline gives CDR1 MGHRA, CDR2 YSYEKL. Trimming removed 0 bases at V and 5 bases at J, with 14 bases between. Written as DNA, the CDR3 is TGCGCCAGCAGCCAAGAGGGGTTGATGGGCGATCAGCCCCAGCATTTT. This codes for CASSQEGLMGDQPQHF.

Many counts were recorded for this clonotype. The J gene is TRBJ2-2, the V gene TRBV6-1; TRBD2 matches at 9 bases. CDR3 length: 16 amino acids. CDR1 and CDR2 from the germline V gene are MNHNS and SASEGT. V was clipped by 8 bases and J by 2 bases; unmatched bases: 9. The CDR3 sequence is CASVAGLAGNTGELFF. DNA for the CDR3: TGTGCCAGCGTCGCGGGGCTAGCGGGAAACACCGGGGAGCTGTTTTTT.

This clonotype was observed at least ten times. The chain employs TRBV12-3 or TRBV12-4 and TRBJ1-2; D is possibly TRBD1 (6 bases). The CDR3 runs 14 residues. Trimming took 6 bases from V and 3 from J, leaving 14 bases between them. The DNA of the CDR3 is TGTGCCAGCAGCTGGGGGCGCCTCGACTATGGCTACACCTTC. Translated: CASSWGRLDYGYTF.

This clonotype was counted at least ten times. The chain uses TRBV7-2 and TRBJ2-5; D gene uncertain. Trimming took off 3 bases at V and 5 bases at J, with 16 bases between the two ends. There are 15 residues in the CDR3. The germline V gene encodes CDR1 SGHTA and CDR2 FQGNSA. DNA of the CDR3: TGTGCCAGCAGCTTGGCGTGGACGGAGTTGGAGACCCAGTACTTC. Translating it yields CASSLAWTELETQYF.

This clonotype was found many times. The rearrangement joins TRBV11-2 to TRBJ1-1; D is unclear. Germline-derived CDR1 and CDR2 are SGHAT and FQNNGV. This CDR3 has 14 amino acids. V lost 1 base, J lost 5 bases, and 11 bases lay in between. In nucleotides, the CDR3 is TGTGCCAGCAGCTTAGTAGAATCCAGGACTGAAGCTTTCTTT. This sequence encodes CASSLVESRTEAFF.

This clonotype has ten or more counts. The chain couples TRBV7-9 to TRBJ2-5, with 7 bases that match TRBD1. CDR3 size: 14 residues. Germline assignment: CDR1 SEHNR and CDR2 FQNEAQ (reference sequence). Germline trimming cut 5 bases from V and 2 bases from J; bases unmatched to any gene: 5. CDR3 in amino acids: CASSATGNQETQYF. The CDR3 bases are TGTGCCAGCAGCGCGACAGGGAATCAAGAGACCCAGTACTTC.

This clonotype was recorded at least ten times. The genes are TRBV19 and TRBJ1-5, with D possibly TRBD1 on 5 matching bases. Looked up from germline, CDR1 is LNHDA and CDR2 is SQIVND (reference sequence). Trimming stripped 4 bases from V and 6 bases from J, with 10 bases between. The CDR3 contains 13 residues. CDR3: CASSSRDGQPQHF. In DNA form, the CDR3 reads TGTGCCAGTAGTAGCAGGGACGGTCAGCCCCAGCATTTT.

Ten or more counts support this clonotype. This sequence joins TRBV2 and TRBJ1-1, with TRBD1 identical over 8 bases. This CDR3 region has 19 residues. The ends lost 2 bases at V and 4 bases at J; junction bases unmatched: 18. Germline CDR1 is SNHLY and CDR2 is FYNNEI. The CDR3 here is CASSEILVDGQGLFTEAFF. The CDR3 DNA reads TGTGCCAGCAGTGAAATCTTGGTGGATGGACAGGGTTTGTTCACTGAAGCTTTCTTT.

Many counts were recorded for this clonotype. V is TRBV20-1 and J is TRBJ1-6; D is perhaps TRBD1 (5 bases). CDR3 length: 12 residues. The V end was cut by 4 bases, the J end by 10 bases, with 11 bases between. Germline V gene lookup returns CDR1 DFQATT and CDR2 SNEGSKA (reference sequence). The CDR3 loop reads CSAKGLFSPLHF. The CDR3 DNA is TGCAGTGCTAAGGGGCTCTTCTCACCCCTCCACTTT.

This clonotype was counted many times. The rearrangement joins TRBV29-1 to TRBJ1-5; D remains unclear. The CDR3 spans 12 residues. In germline, CDR1 is SQVTM, CDR2 ANQGSEA. Trimming removed 4 bases at V and 4 bases at J, with 8 bases between. The CDR3 coding sequence is TGCAGCGTTGCGGAGCCGAATCAGCCCCAGCATTTT. Translating gives CSVAEPNQPQHF.

This clonotype occurred many times. The chain has TRBV28 and TRBJ2-2, with 8 bases fitting TRBD2. The CDR3 is 15 residues long. V was clipped by 3 bases and J by 1 base; unmatched bases: 1. Germline V gives CDR1 MDHEN, CDR2 SYDVKM. The CDR3 loop reads CASSFAGGNTGELFF. The CDR3 bases are TGTGCCAGCAGTTTCGCGGGAGGGAACACCGGGGAGCTGTTTTTT.